Below, 22 T cell receptor beta chains from the same sample are listed, as sequenced in a study of CD8 T cells in Susac syndrome. RNA, at about 0.45 to 1 ug, was reverse transcribed with random hexamers. TCRdb re-called the immunoSEQ multiplex PCR reads with MiXCR, one entry per CDR3 protein. The sample has about 24,000 distinct CDR3 sequences, around 93% seen once. The sample consisted of CD8+ T cells from PBMCs. These receptors originate from a human donor with Susac syndrome.

CDR3: CASSLKGFLSYEQYF. CDR3 in DNA: TGTGCCAGCAGTTTAAAGGGCTTCCTCTCCTACGAGCAGTACTTC. The V and J genes are TRBV27 and TRBJ2-7; D gene uncertain. This CDR3 contains 15 residues. Germline loops: CDR1 MNHEY, CDR2 SMNVEV (reference sequence). V was pared by 2 bases and J by 0 bases, with 11 bases between.

The chain has TRBV28 and TRBJ2-7; 8 bases match TRBD2. Germline trimming cut 6 bases from V and 0 bases from J; bases unmatched to any gene: 4. Looked up from germline, CDR1 is MDHEN and CDR2 is SYDVKM. The CDR3 spans 14 residues. As DNA, the CDR3 is TGTGCCAGCAGCTCCCTAGCGGGCTCCTACGAGCAGTACTTC. It is translated as CASSSLAGSYEQYF.

The chain combines TRBV20-1 with TRBJ2-7; TRBD1 matches 9 bases. The germline V gene encodes CDR1 DFQATT and CDR2 SNEGSKA (reference sequence). The CDR3 loop spans 16 amino acids. Germline trimming cut 5 bases from V and 3 bases from J; bases unmatched to any gene: 14. The CDR3 here is CSAHRDRAFLVYEQYF. Written as DNA, the CDR3 is TGCAGTGCTCACCGGGACAGGGCATTCCTAGTCTACGAGCAGTACTTC.

The rearrangement uses TRBV30 and TRBJ1-6; the D is unclear. Trimming stripped 5 bases from V and 4 bases from J, with 12 bases between. This CDR3 region has 14 residues. The germline V gene has CDR1 GTSNPN and CDR2 SVGIG (reference sequence). The CDR3 loop reads CAWGEFEYNSPLHF. The CDR3 coding sequence is TGTGCCTGGGGGGAGTTCGAGTATAATTCACCCCTCCACTTT.

The chain joins TRBV7-9 to TRBJ2-3, with D maybe TRBD2 (5 bases). Germline V gene sequence: CDR1 SEHNR, CDR2 FQNEAQ (reference sequence). This CDR3 has 15 amino acids. V was pared by 5 bases and J by 2 bases, with 14 bases between. DNA for the CDR3: TGTGCCAGCAGCCCGATGAGGGATCCCACAGATACGCAGTATTTT. Its translation is CASSPMRDPTDTQYF.

The rearrangement links TRBV7-9 to TRBJ2-3; the match to TRBD2 covers 11 bases. Germline-derived CDR1 and CDR2 are SEHNR and FQNEAQ (reference sequence). V lost 3 bases to trimming and J lost 0 bases; unmatched junction nucleotides: 11. The CDR3 length is 19 residues. The CDR3 nucleotides read TGTGCCAGCAGCTTGCCTAGCGGGGGGAAACTTACTAGCACAGATACGCAGTATTTT. Amino acid sequence: CASSLPSGGKLTSTDTQYF.

The rearrangement joins TRBV11-2 to TRBJ2-5; 7 positions match TRBD2. The CDR3 contains 16 residues. Germline V gives CDR1 SGHAT, CDR2 FQNNGV. After removal of 5 bases from V and 4 bases from J, the junction contained 13 bases not matched to a gene. DNA for the CDR3: TGTGCCAGCAGCCGCTGGGGAGGGTGGGGTCTAGAGACCCAGTACTTC. It specifies CASSRWGGWGLETQYF. The full variable domain, with the rest looked up from reference TRBV11-2 and TRBJ2-5, is EAGVAQSPRYKIIEKRQSVAFWCNPISGHATLYWYQQILGQGPKLLIQFQNNGVVDDSQLPKDRFSAERLKGVDSTLKIQPAKLEDSAVYLCASSRWGGWGLETQYFGPGTRLLVL.

The V and J genes are TRBV15 and TRBJ2-1, with 10 bases that match TRBD1. The CDR3 spans 14 residues. With V trimmed by 6 bases and J by 9 bases, 8 bases remained unmatched. Germline V gene lookup returns CDR1 LNHNV and CDR2 YYDKDF (reference sequence). CDR3 nucleotides: TGTGCCACCAGAAGTGGGACAGGGGCGGCTGAGCAGTTCTTC. Translated: CATRSGTGAAEQFF.

The chain is built from TRBV6-5 and TRBJ1-2; maybe TRBD1 (5 bases). CDR1 and CDR2 (germline): MNHEY, SVGAGI. Trimming stripped 6 bases from V and 4 bases from J, with 12 bases between. The CDR3 spans 13 residues. For the CDR3, the DNA is TGTGCCAGCAGCCTGACGGGGGGCTATGGCTACACCTTC. It is translated as CASSLTGGYGYTF.

This chain joins TRBV7-9 and TRBJ1-4; D perhaps matches TRBD1 (5 bases). The CDR3 length is 18 residues. Germline V lookup: CDR1 SEHNR, CDR2 FQNEAQ (reference sequence). Trimming took 3 bases from V and 0 from J, leaving 17 bases between them. The CDR3 here is CASSFRDLGITTNEKLFF. CDR3 in DNA: TGTGCCAGCAGCTTCCGGGACTTGGGCATAACAACTAATGAAAAACTGTTTTTT.

V usage is TRBV7-8 and J usage is TRBJ2-3; D not resolved. V lost 0 bases, J lost 1 base, and 5 bases lay in between. CDR1 and CDR2 (germline): SGHVS, FQNEAQ. The CDR3 sequence is 14 residues long. The DNA for the CDR3 is TGTGCCAGCAGCTTAGCAGGCCGCACAGATACGCAGTATTTT. This translates into CASSLAGRTDTQYF.

This chain links TRBV7-9 with TRBJ2-5, with 9 nucleotides matching TRBD1. Trimming cost V 3 bases and J 13 bases; bases outside gene matches: 12. The CDR3 consists of 14 residues. Germline CDR1 and CDR2: SEHNR and FQNEAQ (reference sequence). CDR3 loop: CASSFGTGLDFGYF. The CDR3 DNA reads as TGTGCCAGCAGCTTTGGGACAGGGTTGGACTTTGGGTACTTC.

The chain employs TRBV6-1 and TRBJ2-2; 14 bases map to TRBD2. Germline V gene lookup returns CDR1 MNHNS and CDR2 SASEGT. The CDR3 is 15 residues long. V was pared by 4 bases and J by 6 bases, with 1 base of the junction left unmatched. The CDR3 loop is CASSGLAGGPGELFF. For the CDR3, the DNA is TGTGCCAGCAGTGGACTAGCGGGGGGGCCCGGGGAGCTGTTTTTT.

The chain is built from TRBV5-1 and TRBJ2-7; 7 bases fit TRBD1. This CDR3 is built from 13 residues. Trimming cost V 6 bases and J 1 base; bases outside gene matches: 4. Germline values: CDR1 SGHRS, CDR2 YFSETQ. CDR3 in amino acids: CASMGTESYEQYF. CDR3 DNA: TGCGCCAGCATGGGGACAGAGTCCTACGAGCAGTACTTC. Full variable domain (remainder filled in from reference TRBV5-1 and TRBJ2-7): KAGVTQTPRYLIKTRGQQVTLSCSPISGHRSVSWYQQTPGQGLQFLFEYFSETQRNKGNFPGRFSGRQFSNSRSEMNVSTLELGDSALYLCASMGTESYEQYFGPGTRLTVT.

The V and J genes are TRBV7-6 and TRBJ2-2, with D perhaps matching TRBD1 (5 bases). The CDR3 is made up of 15 amino acids. The germline V and J ends were trimmed by 3 bases and 0 bases, with 8 bases remaining between them. Germline-derived CDR1 and CDR2 are SGHVS and FNYEAQ. The CDR3 loop is CASSLDNANTGELFF. CDR3 bases: TGTGCCAGCAGCTTGGACAATGCGAACACCGGGGAGCTGTTTTTT.

The chain links TRBV7-9 to TRBJ1-6, with TRBD1 as a possible D gene (5 bases). This CDR3 region has 13 residues. V shed 3 bases and J shed 5 bases, with 5 bases lying between them. Germline lookup yields CDR1 SEHNR and CDR2 FQNEAQ (reference sequence). The CDR3 region has the DNA TGTGCCAGCAGCTTGACAGATAATTCACCCCTCCACTTT. Translated: CASSLTDNSPLHF.

The chain joins TRBV4-3 to TRBJ2-3; a weak D match, TRBD2 (5 bases). Trimming stripped 0 bases from V and 6 bases from J, with 25 bases between. This CDR3 is 19 amino acids long. Germline lookup yields CDR1 LGHNA and CDR2 YSLEER. The CDR3: CASSQDPMSEKAGGDTQYF. CDR3 in DNA: TGCGCCAGCAGCCAAGATCCCATGTCGGAGAAGGCGGGCGGGGATACGCAGTATTTT.

The rearrangement links TRBV28 to TRBJ2-5, with a possible D match to TRBD1 (6 bases). Per the germline V gene, CDR1 is MDHEN and CDR2 is SYDVKM. The CDR3 spans 14 residues. V was cut by 6 bases and J by 2 bases, with 13 bases left in between. The CDR3 spells CASRPQGIQETQYF. The CDR3 coding sequence is TGTGCCAGCAGGCCCCAGGGGATACAAGAGACCCAGTACTTC.

The chain combines TRBV6-2 or TRBV6-3 with TRBJ2-3; D ambiguous. The CDR3 consists of 14 residues. In germline, CDR1 is MNHEY, CDR2 SVGEGT. V was trimmed by 0 bases and J by 0 bases, leaving 4 bases between them. CDR3 loop: CASSYSTSTDTQYF. DNA for the CDR3: TGTGCCAGCAGTTACTCGACTAGCACAGATACGCAGTATTTT.

The chain employs TRBV28 and TRBJ2-1; no clear D gene. V was shortened by 6 bases and J by 0 bases, with 9 bases between the two germline ends. The V gene's germline CDR1 is MDHEN and CDR2 SYDVKM. The CDR3 extends over 14 amino acids. CDR3: CASSFTISYNEQFF. The CDR3 DNA reads TGTGCCAGCAGCTTCACCATCTCCTACAATGAGCAGTTCTTC.

Notes on this clonotype: Sequence at one end of the junction differs from germline and may be a read error. The J gene is TRBJ1-4, the V gene TRBV7-9; D is uncertain. This CDR3 contains 15 residues. Germline CDR1 SEHNR, CDR2 FQNEAQ (reference sequence). The CDR3 protein is CASSLASQAGEKTVF. The DNA of the CDR3 is TGTGCCAGCAGCTTAGCCTCTCAGGCTGGAGAAAAAACTGTTTTT. The full variable domain, rest sourced from reference TRBV7-9 and TRBJ1-4, is DTGVSQNPRHKITKRGQNVTFRCDPISEHNRLYWYRQTLGQGPEFLTYFQNEAQLEKSRLLSDRFSAERPKGSFSTLEIQRTEQGDSAMYLCASSLASQAGEKTVFGSGTQLSVL.

This clonotype has a single count. Being one base from a much bigger clone, this may be a read error. V gene TRBV29-1 combines with J gene TRBJ2-7, with 9 bases that match TRBD1. V dropped 4 bases and J dropped 0; count of bases not matched to a gene: 4. Germline CDR1 reads SQVTM; CDR2 reads ANQGSEA. The CDR3 runs 14 residues. The CDR3 DNA sequence: TGCAGCGTTGTCGGGACAGGGTCCTCCTACGAGCAGTACTTC. Protein sequence: CSVVGTGSSYEQYF.